This T cell receptor (beta chain) was captured in a study of cytomegalovirus exposure and HLA in healthy donors. Looking at the study overall: A prior study identified 117 million unique TCR beta sequences from around 180 million T cells. Study-level findings and limits: Per a later analysis, HLA-associated TCR beta chains showed more clonal expansion than other, equally common TCR beta chains. At a 0.05 false discovery rate, a later analysis found some 18,000 TCR beta sequences to be associated with HLA alleles.

Remarks on this clone: Its matching antigen is unknown.

PCR employed 60 Vbeta and 13 Jbeta primers. Using immunoSEQ multiplex PCR, the repertoire was profiled, and TCRdb retains in-frame clones only, with some absent. The table lists fewer than 150,000 clones, around 82% of them singletons. V lost 5 bases, J lost 5 bases, and 6 bases stayed unmatched. The CDR3 is 16 amino acids. Germline CDR1 reads SGHTA; CDR2 reads FQGNSA. The chain employs TRBV7-2 and TRBJ2-1, with TRBD2 matching over 13 bases. The sample consisted of PBMCs. The sequence was collected from a man aged 35-49 years in good health and CMV-seropositive. The CDR3: CASSKRTSGSNNEQFF. CDR3 coding DNA: TGTGCCAGCAGCAAACGGACTAGCGGGAGTAACAATGAGCAGTTCTTC.